This record covers a single T cell receptor beta chain. This entry is derived from a study of T cells in localized non-small cell lung cancer. Only in-frame clones appear in the TCRdb table, and some are missing; sequencing was by immunoSEQ multiplex PCR. The sample has thousands of clones, 34% seen once; the top ten hold about 20%. Germline CDR1 is LNHDA and CDR2 is SQIVND (reference sequence). The V and J ends lost 7 bases and 6 bases respectively, with 15 bases between them. This CDR3 comprises 13 residues. The origin of this receptor is a man aged 40-75 years with stage II squamous cell lung carcinoma. The specimen was lung tumor tissue, collected before any cancer treatment. V usage is TRBV19 and J usage is TRBJ1-1; D perhaps matches TRBD1 (6 bases). The CDR3 DNA follows: TGTGCCAGTAACACTAGGGGGGAGTCTGAAGCTTTCTTT. It encodes CASNTRGESEAFF.